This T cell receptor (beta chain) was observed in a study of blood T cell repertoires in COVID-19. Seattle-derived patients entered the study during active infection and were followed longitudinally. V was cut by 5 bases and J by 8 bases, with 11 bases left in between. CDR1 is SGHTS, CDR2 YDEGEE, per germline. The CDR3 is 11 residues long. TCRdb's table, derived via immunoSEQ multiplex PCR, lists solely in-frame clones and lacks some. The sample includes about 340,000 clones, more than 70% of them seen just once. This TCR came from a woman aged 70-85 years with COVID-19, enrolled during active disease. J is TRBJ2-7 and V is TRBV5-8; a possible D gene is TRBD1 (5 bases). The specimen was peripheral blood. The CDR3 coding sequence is TGTGCCAGCAGTATGACAGAGCAGCAGTACTTC. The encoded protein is CASSMTEQQYF.